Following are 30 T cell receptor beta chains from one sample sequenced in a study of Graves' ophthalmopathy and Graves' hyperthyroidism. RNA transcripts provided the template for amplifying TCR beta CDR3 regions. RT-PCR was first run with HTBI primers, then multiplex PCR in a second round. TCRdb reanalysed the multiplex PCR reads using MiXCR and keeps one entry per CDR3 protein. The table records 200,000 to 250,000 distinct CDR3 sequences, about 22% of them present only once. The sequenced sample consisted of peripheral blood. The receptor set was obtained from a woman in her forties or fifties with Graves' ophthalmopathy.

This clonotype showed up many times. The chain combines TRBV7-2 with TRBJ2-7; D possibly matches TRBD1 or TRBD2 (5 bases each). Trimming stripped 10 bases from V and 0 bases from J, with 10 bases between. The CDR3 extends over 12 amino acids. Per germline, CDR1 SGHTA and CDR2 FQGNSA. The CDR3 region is CATRDASYEQYF. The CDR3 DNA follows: TGTGCCACCCGGGACGCCTCCTACGAGCAGTACTTC.

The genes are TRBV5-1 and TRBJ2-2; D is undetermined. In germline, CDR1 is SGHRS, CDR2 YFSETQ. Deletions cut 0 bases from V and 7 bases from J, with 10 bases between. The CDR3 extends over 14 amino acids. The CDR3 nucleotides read TGCGCCAGCAGCTTGGGTTCGGTTGACGGGGAGCTGTTTTTT. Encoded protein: CASSLGSVDGELFF.

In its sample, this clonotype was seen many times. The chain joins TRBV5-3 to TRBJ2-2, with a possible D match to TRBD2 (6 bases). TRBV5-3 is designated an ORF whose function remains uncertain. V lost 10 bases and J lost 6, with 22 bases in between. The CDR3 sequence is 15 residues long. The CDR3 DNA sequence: TGTGCCTCCTCGCCGGGACTCACGCTACCCGGGGAGCTGTTTTTT. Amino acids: CASSPGLTLPGELFF.

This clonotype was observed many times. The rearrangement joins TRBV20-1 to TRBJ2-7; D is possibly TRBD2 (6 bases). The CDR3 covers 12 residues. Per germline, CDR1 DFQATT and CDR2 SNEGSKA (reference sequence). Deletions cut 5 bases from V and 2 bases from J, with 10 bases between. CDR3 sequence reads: CSAYTGAYEQYF. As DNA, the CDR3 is TGCAGTGCTTATACGGGGGCCTACGAGCAGTACTTC.

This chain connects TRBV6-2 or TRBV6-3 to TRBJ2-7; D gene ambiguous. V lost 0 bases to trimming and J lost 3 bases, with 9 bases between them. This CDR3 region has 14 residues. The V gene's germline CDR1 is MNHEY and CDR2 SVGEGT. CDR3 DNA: TGTGCCAGCAGTTACTCGCGGTCAAACTACGAGCAGTACTTC. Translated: CASSYSRSNYEQYF.

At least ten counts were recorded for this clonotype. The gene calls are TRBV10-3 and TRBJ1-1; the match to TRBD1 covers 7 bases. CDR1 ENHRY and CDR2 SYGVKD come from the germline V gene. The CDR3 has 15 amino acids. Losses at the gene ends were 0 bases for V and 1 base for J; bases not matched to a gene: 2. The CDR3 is CAISESTGWNTEAFF. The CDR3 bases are TGTGCCATCAGTGAGTCGACAGGGTGGAACACTGAAGCTTTCTTT.

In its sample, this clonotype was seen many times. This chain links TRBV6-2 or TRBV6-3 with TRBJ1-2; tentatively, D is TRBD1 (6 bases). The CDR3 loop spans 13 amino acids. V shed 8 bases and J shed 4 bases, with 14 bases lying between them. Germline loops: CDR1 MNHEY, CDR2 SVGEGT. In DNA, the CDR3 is TGTGCCAGCGGCCGGGAGGGGGTCTATGGCTACACCTTC. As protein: CASGREGVYGYTF.

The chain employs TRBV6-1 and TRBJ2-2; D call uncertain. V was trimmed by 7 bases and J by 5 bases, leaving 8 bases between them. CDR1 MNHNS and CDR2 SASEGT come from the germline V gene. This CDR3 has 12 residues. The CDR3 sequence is CASTRETGELFF. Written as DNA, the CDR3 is TGTGCCAGCACTCGTGAAACCGGGGAGCTGTTTTTT.

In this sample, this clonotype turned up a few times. The CDR3 reads CSAQEPSGYYEQYF. CDR3 in DNA: TGCAGTGCTCAGGAGCCTAGCGGATACTACGAGCAGTACTTC. The chain employs TRBV20-1 and TRBJ2-7; 7 bases map to TRBD2. CDR3 length: 14 residues. With V trimmed by 5 bases and J by 3 bases, 10 bases remained unmatched. Germline V gene data show CDR1 as DFQATT and CDR2 as SNEGSKA (reference sequence).

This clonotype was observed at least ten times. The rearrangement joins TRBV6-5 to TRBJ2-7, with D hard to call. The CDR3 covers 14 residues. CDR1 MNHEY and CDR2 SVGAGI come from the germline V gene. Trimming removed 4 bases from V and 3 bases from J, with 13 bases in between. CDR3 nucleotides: TGTGCCAGCAGTTTGGATCGCCCTTACTACGAGCAGTACTTC. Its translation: CASSLDRPYYEQYF.

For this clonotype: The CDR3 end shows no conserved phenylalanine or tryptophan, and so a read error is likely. Here the CDR3 DNA reads TGCGCCAGCAGTCCTGGCCGGAATCAGCCCCAGCATCTT. It translates to CASSPGRNQPQHL. The chain couples TRBV10-2 to TRBJ1-5; D gene unclear. Trimming took off 5 bases at V and 4 bases at J, with 9 bases between the two ends. This CDR3 has 13 amino acids. Germline V CDR1 and CDR2: WSHSY, SAAADI.

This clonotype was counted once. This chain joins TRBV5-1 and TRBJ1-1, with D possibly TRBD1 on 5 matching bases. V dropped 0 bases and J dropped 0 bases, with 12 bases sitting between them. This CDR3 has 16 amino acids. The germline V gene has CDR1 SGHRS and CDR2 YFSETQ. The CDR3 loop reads CASSLGLETVNTEAFF. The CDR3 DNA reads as TGCGCCAGCAGCTTGGGTTTAGAGACAGTGAACACTGAAGCTTTCTTT.

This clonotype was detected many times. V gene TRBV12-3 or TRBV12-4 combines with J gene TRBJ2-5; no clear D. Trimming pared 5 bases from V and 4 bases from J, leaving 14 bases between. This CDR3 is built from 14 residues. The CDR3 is CASSLSGSGETQYF. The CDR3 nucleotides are TGTGCCAGCAGTCTCTCAGGTTCGGGAGAGACCCAGTACTTC.

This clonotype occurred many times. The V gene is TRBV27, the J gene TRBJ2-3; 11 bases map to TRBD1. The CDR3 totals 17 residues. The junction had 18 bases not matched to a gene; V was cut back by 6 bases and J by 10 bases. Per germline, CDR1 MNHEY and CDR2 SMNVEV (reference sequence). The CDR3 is CASSSPYGQGAQGAQYF. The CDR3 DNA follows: TGTGCCAGCAGCTCACCTTACGGACAGGGGGCTCAGGGGGCGCAGTATTTT.

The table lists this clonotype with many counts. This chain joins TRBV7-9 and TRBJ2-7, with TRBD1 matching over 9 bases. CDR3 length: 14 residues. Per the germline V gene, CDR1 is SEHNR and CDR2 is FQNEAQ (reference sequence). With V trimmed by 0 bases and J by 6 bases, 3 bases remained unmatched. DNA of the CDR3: TGTGCCAGCAGCTTAGCGGGACAGGGACCCGAGCAGTACTTC. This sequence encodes CASSLAGQGPEQYF. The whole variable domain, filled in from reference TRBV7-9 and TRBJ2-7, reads DTGVSQNPRHKITKRGQNVTFRCDPISEHNRLYWYRQTLGQGPEFLTYFQNEAQLEKSRLLSDRFSAERPKGSFSTLEIQRTEQGDSAMYLCASSLAGQGPEQYFGPGTRLTVT.

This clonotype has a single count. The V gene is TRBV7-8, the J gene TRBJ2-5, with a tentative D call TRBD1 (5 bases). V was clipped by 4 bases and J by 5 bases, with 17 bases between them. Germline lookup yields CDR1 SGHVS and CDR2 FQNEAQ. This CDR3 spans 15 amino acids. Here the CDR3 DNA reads TGTGCCAGCAGCTCCTCAGGGTCTCGGGCGGAGACCCAGTACTTC. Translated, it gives CASSSSGSRAETQYF.

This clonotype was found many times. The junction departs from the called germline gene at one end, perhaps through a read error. The CDR3 spells CASSLGGAVLEQYF. CDR3 bases: TGTGCTAGCAGCTTAGGTGGGGCAGTCCTCGAGCAGTACTTC. The V call is TRBV7-7, the J call TRBJ2-7, with D possibly matching TRBD1 (5 bases). Germline CDR1 reads SSHAT; CDR2 reads FNYEAQ (reference sequence). The CDR3 is made up of 14 amino acids.

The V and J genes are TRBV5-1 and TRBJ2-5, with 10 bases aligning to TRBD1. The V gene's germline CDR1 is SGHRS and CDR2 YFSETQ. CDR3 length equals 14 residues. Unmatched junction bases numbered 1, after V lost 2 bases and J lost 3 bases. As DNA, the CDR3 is TGCGCCAGCAGCTTTGGGACAGGGGAAGAGACCCAGTACTTC. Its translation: CASSFGTGEETQYF.

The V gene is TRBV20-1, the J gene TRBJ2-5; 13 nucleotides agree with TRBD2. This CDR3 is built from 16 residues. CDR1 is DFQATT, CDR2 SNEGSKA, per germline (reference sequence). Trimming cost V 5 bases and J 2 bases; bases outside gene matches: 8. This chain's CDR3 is CSARGLAGMGQETQYF. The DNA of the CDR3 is TGCAGTGCTCGGGGACTAGCGGGGATGGGGCAAGAGACCCAGTACTTC.

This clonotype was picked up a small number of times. This CDR3 reads CASGPAGLDVLTF. CDR3 nucleotides: TGTGCTAGTGGCCCCGCGGGCTTAGACGTCCTGACTTTC. The V call is TRBV12-5, the J call TRBJ2-6; maybe TRBD2 (5 bases). V dropped 6 bases and J dropped 11 bases, with 14 bases sitting between them. This CDR3 is built from 13 residues. Per germline, CDR1 LGHNT and CDR2 FRNRAP.

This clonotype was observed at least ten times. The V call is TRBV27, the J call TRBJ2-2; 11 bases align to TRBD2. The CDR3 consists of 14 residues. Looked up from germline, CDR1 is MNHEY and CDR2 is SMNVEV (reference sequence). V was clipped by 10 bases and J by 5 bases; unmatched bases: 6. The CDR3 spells CATTLAGVTGELFF. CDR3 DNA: TGTGCCACCACACTAGCGGGAGTTACCGGGGAGCTGTTTTTT.

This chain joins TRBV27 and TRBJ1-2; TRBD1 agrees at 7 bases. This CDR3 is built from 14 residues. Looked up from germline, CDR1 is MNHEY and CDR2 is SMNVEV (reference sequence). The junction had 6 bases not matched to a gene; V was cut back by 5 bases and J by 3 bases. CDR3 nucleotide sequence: TGTGCCAGCAGTCTGACAGGGACCTACTATGGCTACACCTTC. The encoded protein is CASSLTGTYYGYTF.

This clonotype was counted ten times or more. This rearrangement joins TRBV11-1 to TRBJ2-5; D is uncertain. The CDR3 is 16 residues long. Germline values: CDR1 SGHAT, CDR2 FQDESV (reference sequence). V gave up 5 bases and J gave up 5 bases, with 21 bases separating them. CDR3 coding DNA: TGTGCCAGCAGCCCCCACGGCACGGCCATCGAGGAGACCCAGTACTTC. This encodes CASSPHGTAIEETQYF.

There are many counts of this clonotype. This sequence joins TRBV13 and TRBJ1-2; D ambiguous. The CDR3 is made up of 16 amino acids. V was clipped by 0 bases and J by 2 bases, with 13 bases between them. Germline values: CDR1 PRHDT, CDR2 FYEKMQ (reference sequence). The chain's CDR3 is CASSLGRPKRNYGYTF. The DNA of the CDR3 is TGTGCCAGCAGCTTAGGCCGACCAAAAAGAAACTATGGCTACACCTTC.

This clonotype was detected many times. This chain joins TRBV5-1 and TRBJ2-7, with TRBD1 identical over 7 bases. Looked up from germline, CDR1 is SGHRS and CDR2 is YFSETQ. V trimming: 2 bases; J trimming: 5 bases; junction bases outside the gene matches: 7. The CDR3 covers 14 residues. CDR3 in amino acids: CASSFSSRGNEQYF. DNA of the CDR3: TGCGCCAGCAGCTTCTCCAGCAGGGGGAACGAGCAGTACTTC.

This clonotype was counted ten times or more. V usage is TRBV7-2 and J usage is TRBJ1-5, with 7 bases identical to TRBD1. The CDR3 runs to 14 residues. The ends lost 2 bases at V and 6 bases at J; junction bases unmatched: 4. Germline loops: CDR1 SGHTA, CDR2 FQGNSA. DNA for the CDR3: TGTGCCAGCAGCTTACTACAGGGGACTCAGCCCCAGCATTTT. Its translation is CASSLLQGTQPQHF.

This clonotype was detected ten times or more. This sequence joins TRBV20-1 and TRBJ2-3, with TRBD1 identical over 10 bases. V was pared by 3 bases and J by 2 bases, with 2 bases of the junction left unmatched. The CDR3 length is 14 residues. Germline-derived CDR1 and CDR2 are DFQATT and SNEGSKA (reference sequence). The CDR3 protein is CSASGQGDTDTQYF. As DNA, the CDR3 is TGCAGTGCTAGCGGACAGGGGGACACAGATACGCAGTATTTT.

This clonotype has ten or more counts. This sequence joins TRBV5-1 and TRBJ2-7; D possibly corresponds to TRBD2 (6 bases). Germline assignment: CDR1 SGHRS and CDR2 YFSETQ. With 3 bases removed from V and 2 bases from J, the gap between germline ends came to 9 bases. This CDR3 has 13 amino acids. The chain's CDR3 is CASSWGDTYEQYF. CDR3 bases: TGCGCCAGCAGCTGGGGGGATACCTACGAGCAGTACTTC.

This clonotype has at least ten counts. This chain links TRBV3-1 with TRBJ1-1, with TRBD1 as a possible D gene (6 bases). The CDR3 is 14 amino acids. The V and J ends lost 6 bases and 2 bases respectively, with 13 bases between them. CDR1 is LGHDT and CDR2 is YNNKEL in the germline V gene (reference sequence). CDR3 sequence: CASSRTGTNTEAFF. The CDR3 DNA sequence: TGTGCCAGCAGTAGAACAGGGACAAACACTGAAGCTTTCTTT.

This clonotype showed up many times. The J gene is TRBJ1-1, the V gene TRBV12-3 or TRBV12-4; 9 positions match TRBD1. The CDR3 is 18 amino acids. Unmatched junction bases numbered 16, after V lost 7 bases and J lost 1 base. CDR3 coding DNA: TGTGCCAGCATTACCCCACCGGGACAGGGAATAGGGAACACTGAAGCTTTCTTT. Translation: CASITPPGQGIGNTEAFF.